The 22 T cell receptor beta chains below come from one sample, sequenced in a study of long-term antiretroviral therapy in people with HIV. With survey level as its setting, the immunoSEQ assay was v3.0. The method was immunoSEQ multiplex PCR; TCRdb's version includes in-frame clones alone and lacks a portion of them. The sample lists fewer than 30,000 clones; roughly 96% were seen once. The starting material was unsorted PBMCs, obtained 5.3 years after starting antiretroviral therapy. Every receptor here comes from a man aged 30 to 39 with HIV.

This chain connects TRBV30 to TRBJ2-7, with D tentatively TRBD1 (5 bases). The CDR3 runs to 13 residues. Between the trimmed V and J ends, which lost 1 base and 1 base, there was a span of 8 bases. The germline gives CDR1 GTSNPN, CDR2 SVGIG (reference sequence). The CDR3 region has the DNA TGTGCCTGGAGTGAGGGGATTTCCTACGAGCAGTACTTC. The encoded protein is CAWSEGISYEQYF.

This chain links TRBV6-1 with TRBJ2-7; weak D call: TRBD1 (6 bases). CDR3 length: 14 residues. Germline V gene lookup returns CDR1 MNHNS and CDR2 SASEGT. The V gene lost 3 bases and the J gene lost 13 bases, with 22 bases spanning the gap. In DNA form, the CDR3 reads TGTGCCAGCAGTGACCCCGGGACATTCCTTAAACTCTACTTC. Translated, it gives CASSDPGTFLKLYF.

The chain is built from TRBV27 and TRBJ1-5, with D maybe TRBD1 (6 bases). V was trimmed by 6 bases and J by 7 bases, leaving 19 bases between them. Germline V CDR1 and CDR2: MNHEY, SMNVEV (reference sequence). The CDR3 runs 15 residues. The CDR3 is CASSLGGGLGQPQHF. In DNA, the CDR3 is TGTGCCAGCAGCCTTGGGGGGGGCCTAGGGCAGCCCCAGCATTTT.

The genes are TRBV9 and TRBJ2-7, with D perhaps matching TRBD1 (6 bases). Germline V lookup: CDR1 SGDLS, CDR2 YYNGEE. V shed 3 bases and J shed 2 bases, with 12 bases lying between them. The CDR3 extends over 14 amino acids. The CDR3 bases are TGTGCCAGCAGCGACAGGGTGGGGCCCTACGAGCAGTACTTC. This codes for CASSDRVGPYEQYF.

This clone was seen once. The CDR3 nucleotides are TGTGCCAGCAGTGAAGTGGGTGTTTTAGCGGGAGTGACAGATACGCAGTATTTT. This encodes CASSEVGVLAGVTDTQYF. V and J are TRBV6-1 and TRBJ2-3; 9 bases line up with TRBD2. CDR3 length equals 18 residues. CDR1 and CDR2 (germline): MNHNS, SASEGT. The ends lost 1 base at V and 3 bases at J; junction bases unmatched: 11.

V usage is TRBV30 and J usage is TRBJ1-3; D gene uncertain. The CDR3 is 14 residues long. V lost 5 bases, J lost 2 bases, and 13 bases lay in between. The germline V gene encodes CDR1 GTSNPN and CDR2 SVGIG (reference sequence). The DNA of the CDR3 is TGTGCCTGGGGTAGAATTAGCGCTGGAAACACCATATATTTT. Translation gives CAWGRISAGNTIYF.

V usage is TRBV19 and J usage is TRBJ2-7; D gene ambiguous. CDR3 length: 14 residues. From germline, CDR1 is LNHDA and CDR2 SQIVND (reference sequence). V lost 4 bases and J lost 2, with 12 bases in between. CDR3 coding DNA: TGTGCCAGTAGTAGAATAGGTTTAGCCTACGAGCAGTACTTC. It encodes CASSRIGLAYEQYF. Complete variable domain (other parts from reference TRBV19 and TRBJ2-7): DGGITQSPKYLFRKEGQNVTLSCEQNLNHDAMYWYRQDPGQGLRLIYYSQIVNDFQKGDIAEGYSVSREKKESFPLTVTSAQKNPTAFYLCASSRIGLAYEQYFGPGTRLTVT.

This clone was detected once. The CDR3 here is CASSFRRDRGYTF. As DNA, the CDR3 is TGTGCCAGCAGTTTCCGCCGGGACAGGGGCTACACCTTC. The rearrangement joins TRBV27 to TRBJ1-2, with 8 bases matching TRBD1. Germline V gives CDR1 MNHEY, CDR2 SMNVEV (reference sequence). CDR3 length: 13 amino acids. V trimming: 3 bases; J trimming: 8 bases; junction bases outside the gene matches: 5.

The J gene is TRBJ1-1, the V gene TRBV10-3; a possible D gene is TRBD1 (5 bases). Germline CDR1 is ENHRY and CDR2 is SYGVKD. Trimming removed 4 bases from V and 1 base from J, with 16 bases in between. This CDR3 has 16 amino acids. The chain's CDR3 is CAISVGTAAGNTEAFF. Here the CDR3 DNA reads TGTGCCATCAGTGTGGGGACCGCGGCTGGGAACACTGAAGCTTTCTTT.

CDR3 DNA sequence: TGCGCCAGCAGCTTGGGGGACCAGCCAAATTACGAGCAGTACTTC. Translating gives CASSLGDQPNYEQYF. The chain has TRBV5-1 and TRBJ2-7; D may correspond to TRBD1 or TRBD2 (5 bases each). Germline CDR1 reads SGHRS; CDR2 reads YFSETQ. This CDR3 contains 15 residues. Trimming removed 0 bases from V and 4 bases from J, with 14 bases in between.

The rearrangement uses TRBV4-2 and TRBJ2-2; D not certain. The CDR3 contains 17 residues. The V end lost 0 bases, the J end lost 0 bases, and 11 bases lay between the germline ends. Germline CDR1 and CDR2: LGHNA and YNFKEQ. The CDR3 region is CASSQDLTPPNTGELFF. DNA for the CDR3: TGTGCCAGCAGCCAAGACTTGACACCCCCGAACACCGGGGAGCTGTTTTTT.

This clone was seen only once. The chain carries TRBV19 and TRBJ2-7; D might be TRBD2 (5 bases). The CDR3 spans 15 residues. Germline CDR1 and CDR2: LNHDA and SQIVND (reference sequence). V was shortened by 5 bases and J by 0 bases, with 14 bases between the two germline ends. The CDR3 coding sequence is TGTGCCAGTAGTTTAACCCCGGGGAGCTCCTACGAGCAGTACTTC. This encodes CASSLTPGSSYEQYF.

CDR3 coding DNA: TGTGCCAGCAGCCCCAGAGGCGGGGAAAATGAAAAACTGTTTTTT. It yields the protein CASSPRGGENEKLFF. The chain has TRBV5-4 and TRBJ1-4; D is unresolved. Germline CDR1 reads SGHNT; CDR2 reads YYREEE (reference sequence). Trimming cost V 4 bases and J 5 bases, with 15 bases left between them. This CDR3 is built from 15 residues.

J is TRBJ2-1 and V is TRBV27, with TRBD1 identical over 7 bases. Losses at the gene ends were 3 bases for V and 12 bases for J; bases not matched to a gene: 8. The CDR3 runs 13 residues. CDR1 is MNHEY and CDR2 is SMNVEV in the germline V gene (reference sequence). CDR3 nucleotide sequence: TGTGCCAGCAGTTTCGCCGGCCGGGACAGGCAGTTCTTC. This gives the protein CASSFAGRDRQFF.

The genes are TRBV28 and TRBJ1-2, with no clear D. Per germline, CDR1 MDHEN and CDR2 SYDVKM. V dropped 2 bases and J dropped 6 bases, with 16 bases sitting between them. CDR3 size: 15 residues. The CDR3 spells CASSLGFRPLHGYTF. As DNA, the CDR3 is TGTGCCAGCAGTTTAGGATTTCGACCCCTCCATGGCTACACCTTC.

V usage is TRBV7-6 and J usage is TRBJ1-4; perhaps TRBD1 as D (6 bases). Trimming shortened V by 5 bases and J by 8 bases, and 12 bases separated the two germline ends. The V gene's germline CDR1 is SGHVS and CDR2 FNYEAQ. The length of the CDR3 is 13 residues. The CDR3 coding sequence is TGTGCCAGCAGCCCTATTGACAGGGAAAAACTGTTTTTT. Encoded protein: CASSPIDREKLFF.

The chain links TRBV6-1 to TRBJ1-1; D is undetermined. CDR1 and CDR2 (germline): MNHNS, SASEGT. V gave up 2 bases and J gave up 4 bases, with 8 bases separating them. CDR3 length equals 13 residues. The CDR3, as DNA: TGTGCCAGCAGTGAATTAGGTACCACTGAAGCTTTCTTT. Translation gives CASSELGTTEAFF.

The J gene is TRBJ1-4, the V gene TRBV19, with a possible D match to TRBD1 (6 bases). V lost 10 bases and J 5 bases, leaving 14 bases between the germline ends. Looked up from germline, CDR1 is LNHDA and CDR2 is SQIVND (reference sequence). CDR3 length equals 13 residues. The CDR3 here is CATGGLANEKLFF. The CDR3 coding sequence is TGTGCCACCGGGGGCCTCGCAAATGAAAAACTGTTTTTT.

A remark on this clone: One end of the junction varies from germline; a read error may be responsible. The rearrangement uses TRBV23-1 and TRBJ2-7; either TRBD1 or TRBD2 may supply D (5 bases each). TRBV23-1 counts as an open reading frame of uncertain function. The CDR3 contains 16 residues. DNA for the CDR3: TGCGCCAGCAGCCAATACGGGGCAGGAGGAACCTACGAGCAGTACTTC. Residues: CASSQYGAGGTYEQYF.

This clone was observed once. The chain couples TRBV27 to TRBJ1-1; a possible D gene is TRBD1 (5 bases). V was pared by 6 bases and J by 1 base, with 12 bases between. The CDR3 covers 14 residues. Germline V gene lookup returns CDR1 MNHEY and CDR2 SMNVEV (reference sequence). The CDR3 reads CASSPGTENTEAFF. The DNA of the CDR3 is TGTGCCAGCAGCCCCGGGACGGAGAACACTGAAGCTTTCTTT.

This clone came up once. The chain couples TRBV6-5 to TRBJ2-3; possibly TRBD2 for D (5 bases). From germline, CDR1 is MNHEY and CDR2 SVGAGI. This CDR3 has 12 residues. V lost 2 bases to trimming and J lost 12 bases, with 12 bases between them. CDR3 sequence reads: CASSYPLGPQYF. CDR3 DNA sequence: TGTGCCAGCAGTTACCCACTAGGACCCCAGTATTTT.

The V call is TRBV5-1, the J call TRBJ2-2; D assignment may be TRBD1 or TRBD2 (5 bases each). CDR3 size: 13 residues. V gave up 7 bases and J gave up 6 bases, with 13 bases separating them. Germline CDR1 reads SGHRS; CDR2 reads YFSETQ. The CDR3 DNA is TGCGCCAGCCAAGCCGAGGGACCCGGGGAGCTGTTTTTT. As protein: CASQAEGPGELFF.